Each of the 29 T cell receptor beta chains below was sequenced from the same sample in a study of T cells after yellow fever vaccination (dated by TCRdb to the late 2010s). Receptor libraries were prepared by 5' RACE. Reads for this sample came from an Illumina NovaSeq 6000. TCRdb took the public reads, trimmed them with fastp at Q25, ran MiXCR for clone calling and kept in-frame beta chains. Merged by CDR3 protein, the rows form single entries marked with the most common genes and DNA. The sample data list 350,000 to 450,000 distinct CDR3 sequences, and 15% to 20% of these were observed just once. 15% to 20% of the sample is held by the ten biggest clonotypes. The sample's treatment or condition label, in plain terms: live attenuated yellow fever vaccine strain. The sequenced sample was PBMCs, obtained before the yellow fever booster vaccination. The receptor source for this set is a man between 18 and 29 years old who received the YFV17D yellow fever vaccine.

There are a few counts of this clonotype. DNA of the CDR3: TGTGCCATCAAGGGGGACGGGAACACTGAAGCTTTCTTT. This sequence encodes CAIKGDGNTEAFF. The chain uses TRBV10-3 and TRBJ1-1, with D tentatively TRBD1 (6 bases). The CDR3 is 13 amino acids. V was cut by 7 bases and J by 1 base, with 10 bases left in between. Germline V gene sequence: CDR1 ENHRY, CDR2 SYGVKD.

This clonotype was counted between two and nine times. The gene calls are TRBV3-1 and TRBJ2-3; 14 nucleotides match TRBD2. The V gene end was trimmed by 4 bases and the J gene end by 4 bases; junction bases not matched to a gene: 7. The CDR3 is made up of 17 amino acids. The germline gives CDR1 LGHDT, CDR2 YNNKEL (reference sequence). The CDR3 nucleotides read TGTGCCAGCAGCCTCTGGACTAGCGGGGGGAGTGCAGATACGCAGTATTTT. It translates to CASSLWTSGGSADTQYF.

This chain uses TRBV18 with TRBJ2-5, with 7 bases that match TRBD1. The V segment lost 5 bases and the J segment 3 bases; nucleotides outside the gene matches: 9. The CDR3 spans 15 residues. Germline V CDR1 and CDR2: KGHSH, LQKENI. CDR3 in amino acids: CASSKPGQRKETQYF. CDR3 sequence (DNA): TGTGCCAGCTCAAAGCCGGGACAGAGAAAAGAGACCCAGTACTTC. Full variable domain (outside the CDR3, taken from reference TRBV18 and TRBJ2-5): NAGVMQNPRHLVRRRGQEARLRCSPMKGHSHVYWYRQLPEEGLKFMVYLQKENIIDESGMPKERFSAEFPKEGPSILRIQQVVRGDSAAYFCASSKPGQRKETQYFGPGTRLLVL.

The chain has TRBV25-1 and TRBJ2-1; tentatively, D is TRBD2 (6 bases). The CDR3 totals 12 residues. Germline assignment: CDR1 MGHDK and CDR2 SYGVNS. V was clipped by 4 bases and J by 13 bases, with 14 bases between them. The CDR3 DNA is TGTGCCAGCAGTGTCGGGACTTCATCCCAGTTCTTC. This codes for CASSVGTSSQFF.

This clonotype came up a few times. The chain joins TRBV7-9 to TRBJ2-6, with 8 bases fitting TRBD1. Germline-derived CDR1 and CDR2 are SEHNR and FQNEAQ (reference sequence). V trimming: 8 bases; J trimming: 2 bases; junction bases outside the gene matches: 5. The CDR3 is made up of 15 amino acids. CDR3 protein: CASGQGAAGANVLTF. The CDR3 nucleotides are TGTGCCAGCGGGCAGGGGGCTGCTGGGGCCAACGTCCTGACTTTC.

This clonotype was seen many times. The V gene is TRBV27, the J gene TRBJ1-6; no firm D call. V lost 6 bases, J lost 0 bases, and 12 bases lay in between. CDR1 is MNHEY, CDR2 SMNVEV, per germline (reference sequence). The CDR3 length is 16 residues. The CDR3 coding sequence is TGTGCCAGCAGGCCCCCCGGGAGCTCCTATAATTCACCCCTCCACTTT. It is translated as CASRPPGSSYNSPLHF.

This clonotype was picked up a small number of times. The chain couples TRBV5-1 to TRBJ1-5; TRBD1 matches at 7 bases. The CDR3 totals 18 residues. The V and J ends lost 4 bases and 6 bases, in that order; junction bases with no gene match: 19. Germline CDR1 and CDR2: SGHRS and YFSETQ. CDR3: CASSPYPLQGRGTQPQHF. In DNA, the CDR3 is TGCGCCAGCAGCCCTTATCCACTACAGGGGAGGGGAACTCAGCCCCAGCATTTT.

This clonotype was seen ten or more times. The chain couples TRBV7-9 to TRBJ2-5, with D uncertain. The germline CDR1 and CDR2 sequences are SEHNR and FQNEAQ (reference sequence). The CDR3 totals 14 residues. V gave up 4 bases and J gave up 2 bases, with 11 bases separating them. The CDR3 coding sequence is TGTGCCAGCAGCTACTGGGCTTTACAAGAGACCCAGTACTTC. The encoded protein is CASSYWALQETQYF.

This clonotype has only a few counts. This rearrangement joins TRBV5-1 to TRBJ2-3; D is undetermined. CDR1 SGHRS and CDR2 YFSETQ come from the germline V gene. V shed 4 bases and J shed 0 bases, with 9 bases lying between them. This CDR3 spans 14 amino acids. The CDR3 sequence is CASSPNFSTDTQYF. CDR3 in DNA: TGCGCCAGCAGCCCCAACTTCAGCACAGATACGCAGTATTTT.

The rearrangement joins TRBV7-9 to TRBJ1-1; perhaps TRBD1 as D (6 bases). This CDR3 has 14 amino acids. Germline V gene lookup returns CDR1 SEHNR and CDR2 FQNEAQ (reference sequence). The germline V and J ends were trimmed by 5 bases and 3 bases, with 13 bases remaining between them. DNA for the CDR3: TGTGCCAGCAGCCCCAGGAAGGGGGACACTGAAGCTTTCTTT. As protein: CASSPRKGDTEAFF.

The chain couples TRBV7-2 to TRBJ2-7; the D gene is possibly TRBD2 (5 bases). Germline CDR1 is SGHTA and CDR2 is FQGNSA. The CDR3 consists of 16 residues. V lost 1 base to trimming and J lost 1 base, with 14 bases between them. For the CDR3, the DNA is TGTGCCAGCAGCTTAGGGGAGTACATCTTTTCCTACGAGCAGTACTTC. Translating gives CASSLGEYIFSYEQYF.

This clonotype was picked up a small number of times. This rearrangement joins TRBV12-3 or TRBV12-4 to TRBJ1-2; possible D gene TRBD1, 5 bases. V lost 1 base to trimming and J lost 6 bases, with 9 bases between them. The CDR3 spans 13 residues. The DNA of the CDR3 is TGTGCCAGCAGTTTAGGGGGGGGGGATGGCTACACCTTC. It translates to CASSLGGGDGYTF.

This clonotype was counted between two and nine times. The J gene is TRBJ1-1, the V gene TRBV5-1, with D maybe TRBD1 (6 bases). This CDR3 region has 13 residues. Trimming cost V 6 bases and J 4 bases, with 13 bases left between them. Looked up from germline, CDR1 is SGHRS and CDR2 is YFSETQ. The CDR3 sequence is CASTRGGGTEAFF. Written as DNA, the CDR3 is TGCGCCAGCACAAGGGGGGGAGGCACTGAAGCTTTCTTT.

This clonotype was detected many times. This chain links TRBV5-1 with TRBJ2-1, with a weak D call TRBD1 (5 bases). The CDR3 is 16 amino acids. V gave up 2 bases and J gave up 2 bases, with 14 bases separating them. The V gene's germline CDR1 is SGHRS and CDR2 YFSETQ. The DNA for the CDR3 is TGCGCCAGCAGCTTCGTTCTTGGGGCACCCTACAATGAGCAGTTCTTC. Amino acids: CASSFVLGAPYNEQFF.

The J gene is TRBJ1-1, the V gene TRBV5-6, with D unclear. V was trimmed by 0 bases and J by 5 bases, leaving 8 bases between them. The CDR3 sequence is 13 residues long. Germline V lookup: CDR1 SGHDT, CDR2 YYEEEE. This chain's CDR3 is CASSLDRRTEAFF. Written as DNA, the CDR3 is TGTGCCAGCAGCTTGGACCGGAGGACTGAAGCTTTCTTT.

This rearrangement joins TRBV18 to TRBJ1-3; tentative D call: TRBD1 (5 bases). This CDR3 contains 15 residues. V gave up 6 bases and J gave up 0 bases, with 12 bases separating them. Germline V gene data show CDR1 as KGHSH and CDR2 as LQKENI. This CDR3 reads CASSRDGSSGNTIYF. Here the CDR3 DNA reads TGTGCCAGCTCCCGGGACGGTAGCTCTGGAAACACCATATATTTT.

The CDR3 here is CASSRCTDTQYF. CDR3 coding DNA: TGTGCCAGCAGTAGGTGCACAGATACGCAGTATTTT. The rearrangement links TRBV7-9 to TRBJ2-3; no clear D gene. Trimming removed 6 bases from V and 1 base from J, with 5 bases in between. Germline assignment: CDR1 SEHNR and CDR2 FQNEAQ (reference sequence). The CDR3 is 12 amino acids.

J is TRBJ2-1 and V is TRBV14, with TRBD2 matching 8 bases. This CDR3 has 18 amino acids. The junction had 10 bases not matched to a gene; V was cut back by 1 base and J by 2 bases. Germline V gene lookup returns CDR1 SGHDN and CDR2 FVKESK. The CDR3 protein is CASSQGSLEAGAYNEQFF. The CDR3 nucleotides are TGTGCCAGCAGCCAAGGTTCGCTTGAAGCGGGAGCCTACAATGAGCAGTTCTTC.

This clonotype has just a few counts. The genes are TRBV4-1 and TRBJ1-1; weak D call: TRBD1 (5 bases). The V gene's germline CDR1 is MGHRA and CDR2 YSYEKL. V lost 0 bases, J lost 6 bases, and 11 bases lay in between. CDR3 length equals 14 residues. The CDR3 is CASSQDSLGAEAFF. The CDR3 nucleotides are TGCGCCAGCAGCCAAGACTCCTTAGGGGCTGAAGCTTTCTTT.

The chain combines TRBV20-1 with TRBJ2-2; D is undetermined. The germline V gene encodes CDR1 DFQATT and CDR2 SNEGSKA (reference sequence). The CDR3 contains 13 residues. The germline V and J ends were trimmed by 0 bases and 6 bases, with 8 bases remaining between them. DNA of the CDR3: TGCAGTGCTAGAGAGTTAGCTTCCGGGGAGCTGTTTTTT. It yields the protein CSARELASGELFF.

This clonotype was detected ten times or more. The CDR3 loop reads CSARLTETYEQYF. The CDR3 DNA sequence: TGCAGTGCTAGACTGACTGAAACCTACGAGCAGTACTTC. This chain uses TRBV20-1 with TRBJ2-7; D remains ambiguous. The CDR3 loop spans 13 amino acids. V lost 2 bases and J 2 bases, leaving 10 bases between the germline ends. Germline V CDR1 and CDR2: DFQATT, SNEGSKA (reference sequence).

This clonotype was seen a single time. The chain uses TRBV7-9 and TRBJ2-2; perhaps TRBD2 as D (6 bases). CDR3 length: 16 residues. The V gene lost 5 bases and the J gene lost 4 bases, with 17 bases spanning the gap. The V gene's germline CDR1 is SEHNR and CDR2 FQNEAQ (reference sequence). Written as DNA, the CDR3 is TGTGCCAGCAGCCTTAGTCCGGGACTTGCCACCGGGGAGCTGTTTTTT. Encoded protein: CASSLSPGLATGELFF.

This clonotype was counted only a few times. The CDR3 region is CASTQDYNTEAFF. CDR3 in DNA: TGTGCCAGCACCCAGGACTATAACACTGAAGCTTTCTTT. The rearrangement uses TRBV6-6 and TRBJ1-1; D is undetermined. The CDR3 length is 13 residues. Deletions cut 7 bases from V and 2 bases from J, with 11 bases between. Germline V gives CDR1 MNHNY, CDR2 SVGAGI (reference sequence).

This clonotype was observed a few times. This sequence joins TRBV6-2 or TRBV6-3 and TRBJ2-3; 8 bases are a match to TRBD2. Germline V gene data show CDR1 as MNHEY and CDR2 as SVGEGT. The CDR3 length is 15 residues. Trimming cost V 6 bases and J 2 bases; bases outside gene matches: 7. For the CDR3, the DNA is TGTGCCAGCAGGGATAGCGGGACGTCCACAGATACGCAGTATTTT. Protein product: CASRDSGTSTDTQYF.

This clonotype showed up just a few times. The chain links TRBV20-1 to TRBJ1-5, with D perhaps matching TRBD1 (5 bases). CDR3 length: 14 residues. Between the trimmed V and J ends, which lost 6 bases and 0 bases, there was a span of 12 bases. In germline, CDR1 is DFQATT, CDR2 SNEGSKA (reference sequence). CDR3 coding DNA: TGCAGTGCCACTATGACAGTTAGCAATCAGCCCCAGCATTTT. This codes for CSATMTVSNQPQHF.

This chain connects TRBV7-9 to TRBJ1-5; tentative D call: TRBD1 (6 bases). Germline V gene sequence: CDR1 SEHNR, CDR2 FQNEAQ (reference sequence). CDR3 length equals 17 residues. The V and J ends lost 1 base and 3 bases respectively, with 16 bases between them. CDR3 amino acids: CASSLEGSGGTNQPQHF. The CDR3 nucleotides are TGTGCCAGCAGCTTAGAGGGGTCTGGGGGCACCAATCAGCCCCAGCATTTT.

The chain recombines TRBV10-3 with TRBJ2-7, with 8 bases identical to TRBD2. V was clipped by 0 bases and J by 3 bases; unmatched bases: 7. This CDR3 contains 16 residues. Germline values: CDR1 ENHRY, CDR2 SYGVKD. The chain's CDR3 is CAISESEGSGGYEQYF. DNA of the CDR3: TGTGCCATCAGTGAGTCTGAGGGGAGCGGGGGCTACGAGCAGTACTTC.

This chain links TRBV27 with TRBJ1-2; D ambiguous. The CDR3 is made up of 12 amino acids. Germline lookup yields CDR1 MNHEY and CDR2 SMNVEV (reference sequence). V dropped 5 bases and J dropped 8 bases, with 12 bases sitting between them. The CDR3 sequence: CASSPNNAGYTF. The CDR3 coding sequence is TGTGCCAGCAGTCCAAACAATGCGGGCTACACCTTC.

This clonotype appeared a few times. The rearrangement uses TRBV5-1 and TRBJ1-1; 7 bases line up with TRBD1. This CDR3 comprises 15 residues. The V and J ends lost 0 bases and 6 bases, in that order; junction bases with no gene match: 8. Germline CDR1 is SGHRS and CDR2 is YFSETQ. CDR3 in amino acids: CASSLGGRDSAEAFF. The CDR3 DNA sequence: TGCGCCAGCAGCTTGGGAGGCAGGGACAGCGCTGAAGCTTTCTTT.